Below, 8 T cell receptor beta chains from the same sample are listed, as sequenced in a study of shared clonotypes between healthy human individuals. Naivety among CD8 cells was defined by CD45RO negativity and positive CCR7 selection, thereby excluding terminally differentiated effector memory CD45RA+ cells. Clones were sequenced by immunoSEQ multiplex PCR, and TCRdb holds only the in-frame ones, with some missing. In the table there are around 2.1 million clones, roughly 91% of which are singletons. The sample was naive CD8+ T cells from PBMCs. These receptors were obtained from a man between 18 and 29 years old in good health. Some clones in this sample may be carry-over from other donors' samples.

The chain uses TRBV28 and TRBJ2-1; TRBD2 agrees at 12 bases. The CDR3 consists of 14 residues. Germline CDR1 MDHEN, CDR2 SYDVKM. V lost 4 bases, J lost 8 bases, and 3 bases stayed unmatched. CDR3 bases: TGTGCCAGCAGTTCTAGCGGGAGGGCCTATGAGCAGTTCTTC. It translates to CASSSSGRAYEQFF.

The rearrangement joins TRBV27 to TRBJ2-7; D is perhaps TRBD2 (5 bases). V was shortened by 1 base and J by 6 bases, with 16 bases between the two germline ends. This CDR3 spans 15 amino acids. Germline V gene sequence: CDR1 MNHEY, CDR2 SMNVEV (reference sequence). DNA of the CDR3: TGTGCCAGCAGTTTATTCTACGGGGATGGAGGCGAGCAGTACTTC. Translated, it gives CASSLFYGDGGEQYF.

V and J are TRBV4-2 and TRBJ1-1; D is undetermined. V was cut by 0 bases and J by 4 bases, with 24 bases left in between. The length of the CDR3 is 19 residues. In germline, CDR1 is LGHNA, CDR2 YNFKEQ. The CDR3 sequence is CASSQDHSAGPPPGTEAFF. DNA for the CDR3: TGTGCCAGCAGCCAAGATCATTCGGCAGGACCCCCACCGGGCACTGAAGCTTTCTTT.

The chain carries TRBV11-3 and TRBJ2-2; 7 bases line up with TRBD1. Germline assignment: CDR1 SGHNT and CDR2 YENEEA. J was trimmed by 8 bases and V by 7 bases; bases with no gene match: 4. The CDR3 covers 12 residues. This chain's CDR3 is CASKQGRGELFF. CDR3 bases: TGTGCCAGCAAACAGGGGCGGGGGGAGCTGTTTTTT.

V gene TRBV9 combines with J gene TRBJ2-6; weak D call: TRBD1 (5 bases). This CDR3 region has 16 residues. Germline values: CDR1 SGDLS, CDR2 YYNGEE. Trimming stripped 4 bases from V and 2 bases from J, with 13 bases between. The CDR3 DNA reads TGTGCCAGCAGCCATCCCTCCAGGGCTGGGGCCAACGTCCTGACTTTC. Protein product: CASSHPSRAGANVLTF.

The chain combines TRBV2 with TRBJ1-2; the match to TRBD1 covers 11 bases. CDR3 length equals 15 residues. V shed 6 bases and J 6 bases; nucleotides not matched to a gene: 9. CDR1 SNHLY and CDR2 FYNNEI come from the germline V gene. The CDR3 sequence: CASRTGQGAGDGYTF. Here the CDR3 DNA reads TGTGCCAGCAGGACCGGACAGGGGGCAGGAGATGGCTACACCTTC.

As regards this clone: The sample has other DNA sequences that encode this CDR3 too. The chain recombines TRBV12-5 with TRBJ2-7, with D perhaps matching TRBD1 or TRBD2 (5 bases each). CDR1 is LGHNT, CDR2 FRNRAP, per germline. V lost 6 bases to trimming and J lost 5 bases, with 11 bases between them. The CDR3 is made up of 12 amino acids. The DNA of the CDR3 is TGTGCTAGTGGCCCTAGCAGGGACGAGCAGTACTTC. Its protein product is CASGPSRDEQYF.

The CDR3 protein is CASSYGLLAGGNEQYF. Written as DNA, the CDR3 is TGCGCCAGCAGCTATGGCTTACTAGCGGGAGGAAATGAGCAGTACTTC. The chain is built from TRBV5-1 and TRBJ2-7, with TRBD2 matching 12 bases. The CDR3 runs 16 residues. V lost 3 bases, J lost 7 bases, and 11 bases stayed unmatched. Germline V gives CDR1 SGHRS, CDR2 YFSETQ.